This TCR beta chain was captured in a study of blood T cell repertoires in COVID-19. The CDR3 sequence is 19 residues long. The germline CDR1 and CDR2 sequences are LGHDT and YNNKEL (reference sequence). The J segment lost 4 bases and the V segment lost 0 bases, leaving 15 bases of the junction unmatched. Some clones are missing from TCRdb's copy, which holds only in-frame ones; the method was immunoSEQ multiplex PCR. The sample lists around 150,000 clones; about 84% were seen once. The count of this clone is one. The source of this sequence is a man aged 40-49 years who had recovered from COVID-19. The sample taken for sequencing was PBMCs or T cells enriched from blood (not recorded which). The genes are TRBV3-1 (or the pseudogene TRBV3-2) and TRBJ2-3; 8 nucleotides agree with TRBD2. CDR3 DNA sequence: TGTGCCAGCAGCCAAGATTTGTCCTTCCGGGGGGGGCGGGCAGATACGCAGTATTTT. As protein: CASSQDLSFRGGRADTQYF.